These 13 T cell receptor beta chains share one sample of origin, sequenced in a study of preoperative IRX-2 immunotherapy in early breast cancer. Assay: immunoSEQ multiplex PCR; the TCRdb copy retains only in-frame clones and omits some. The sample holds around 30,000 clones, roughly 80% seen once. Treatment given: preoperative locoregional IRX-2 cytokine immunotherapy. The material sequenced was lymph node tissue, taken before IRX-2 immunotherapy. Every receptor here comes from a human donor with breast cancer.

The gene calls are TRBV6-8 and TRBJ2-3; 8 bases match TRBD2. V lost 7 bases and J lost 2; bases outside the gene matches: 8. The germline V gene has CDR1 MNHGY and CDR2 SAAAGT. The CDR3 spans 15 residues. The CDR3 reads CASISGGDTTDTQYF. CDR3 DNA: TGTGCCAGCATCAGCGGGGGCGATACCACAGATACGCAGTATTTT.

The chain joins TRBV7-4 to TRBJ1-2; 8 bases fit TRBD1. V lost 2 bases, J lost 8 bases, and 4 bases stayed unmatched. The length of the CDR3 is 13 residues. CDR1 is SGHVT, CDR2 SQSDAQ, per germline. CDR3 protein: CASSLQGAYGYTF. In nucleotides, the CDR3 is TGTGCCAGCAGCTTACAGGGGGCGTACGGCTACACCTTC. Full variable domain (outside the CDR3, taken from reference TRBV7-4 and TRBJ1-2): GAGVSQSPRYKVAKRGRDVALRCDSISGHVTLYWYRQTLGQGSEVLTYSQSDAQRDKSGRPSGRFSAERPERSVSTLKIQRTEQGDSAVYLCASSLQGAYGYTFGSGTRLTVV.

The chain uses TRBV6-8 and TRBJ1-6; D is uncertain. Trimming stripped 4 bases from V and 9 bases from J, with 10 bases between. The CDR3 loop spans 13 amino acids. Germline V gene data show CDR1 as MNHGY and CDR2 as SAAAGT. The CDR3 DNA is TGTGCCAGCAGTTCGGAGGCTTCTTCACCCCTCCACTTT. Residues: CASSSEASSPLHF.

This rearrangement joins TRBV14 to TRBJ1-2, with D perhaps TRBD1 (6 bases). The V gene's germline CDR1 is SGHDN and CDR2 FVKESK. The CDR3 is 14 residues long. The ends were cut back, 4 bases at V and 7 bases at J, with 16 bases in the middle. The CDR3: CASSLRGDYGGYTF. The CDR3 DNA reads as TGTGCCAGCAGCCTCAGGGGAGATTACGGTGGCTACACCTTC.

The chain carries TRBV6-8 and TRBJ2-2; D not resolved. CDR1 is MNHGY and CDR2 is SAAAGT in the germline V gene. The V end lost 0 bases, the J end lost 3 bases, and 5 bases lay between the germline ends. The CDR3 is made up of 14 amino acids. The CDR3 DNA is TGTGCCAGCAGTTACTCGAAGTACACCGGGGAGCTGTTTTTT. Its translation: CASSYSKYTGELFF.

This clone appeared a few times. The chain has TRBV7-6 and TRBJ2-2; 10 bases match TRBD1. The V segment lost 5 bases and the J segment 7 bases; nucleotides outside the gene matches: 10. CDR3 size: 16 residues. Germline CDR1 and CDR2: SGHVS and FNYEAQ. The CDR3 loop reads CASSSTGTGAFGELFF. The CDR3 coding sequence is TGTGCCAGCAGCAGTACCGGGACAGGGGCTTTCGGGGAGCTGTTTTTT.

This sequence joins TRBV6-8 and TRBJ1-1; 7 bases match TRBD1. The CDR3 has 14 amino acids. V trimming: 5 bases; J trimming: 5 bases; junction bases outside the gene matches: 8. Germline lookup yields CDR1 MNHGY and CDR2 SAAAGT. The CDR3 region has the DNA TGTGCCAGCAGTATAACAGGGGCTGGGACTGAAGCTTTCTTT. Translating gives CASSITGAGTEAFF.

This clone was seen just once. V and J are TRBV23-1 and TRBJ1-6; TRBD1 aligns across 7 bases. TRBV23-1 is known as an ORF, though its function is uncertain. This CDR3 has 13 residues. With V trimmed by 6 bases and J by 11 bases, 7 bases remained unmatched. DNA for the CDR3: TGCGCCAGCAGCTCGGGGACAGATCCACCCCTCCACTTT. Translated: CASSSGTDPPLHF.

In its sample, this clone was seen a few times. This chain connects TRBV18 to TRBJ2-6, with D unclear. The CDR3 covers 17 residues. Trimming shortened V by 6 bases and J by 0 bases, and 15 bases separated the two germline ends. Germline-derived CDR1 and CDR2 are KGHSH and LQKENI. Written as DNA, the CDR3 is TGTGCCAGCTCCCCTTTACCAACCGACTCTGGGGCCAACGTCCTGACTTTC. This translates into CASSPLPTDSGANVLTF. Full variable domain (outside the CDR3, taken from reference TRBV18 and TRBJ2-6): NAGVMQNPRHLVRRRGQEARLRCSPMKGHSHVYWYRQLPEEGLKFMVYLQKENIIDESGMPKERFSAEFPKEGPSILRIQQVVRGDSAAYFCASSPLPTDSGANVLTFGAGSRLTVL.

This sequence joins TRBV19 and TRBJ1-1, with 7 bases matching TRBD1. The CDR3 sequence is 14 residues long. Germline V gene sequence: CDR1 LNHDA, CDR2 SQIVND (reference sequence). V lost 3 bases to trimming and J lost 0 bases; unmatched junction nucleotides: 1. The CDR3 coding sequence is TGTGCCAGTAGTATCACAGGGGTGAACACTGAAGCTTTCTTT. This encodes CASSITGVNTEAFF.

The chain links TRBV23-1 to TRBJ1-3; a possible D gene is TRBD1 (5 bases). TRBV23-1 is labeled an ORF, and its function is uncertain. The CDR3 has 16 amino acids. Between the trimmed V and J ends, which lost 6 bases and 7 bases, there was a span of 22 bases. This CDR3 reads CASSQEGSARDNTIYF. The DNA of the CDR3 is TGCGCCAGCAGCCAAGAAGGGTCGGCCAGGGACAACACCATATATTTT.

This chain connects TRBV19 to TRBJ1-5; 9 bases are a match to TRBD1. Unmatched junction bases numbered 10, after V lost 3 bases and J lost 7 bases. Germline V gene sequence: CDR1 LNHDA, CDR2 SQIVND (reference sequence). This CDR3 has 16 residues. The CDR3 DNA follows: TGTGCCAGTAGTATGCAGGCCGGGACAGGGTACCAGCCCCAGCATTTT. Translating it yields CASSMQAGTGYQPQHF. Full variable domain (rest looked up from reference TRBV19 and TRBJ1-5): DGGITQSPKYLFRKEGQNVTLSCEQNLNHDAMYWYRQDPGQGLRLIYYSQIVNDFQKGDIAEGYSVSREKKESFPLTVTSAQKNPTAFYLCASSMQAGTGYQPQHFGDGTRLSIL.

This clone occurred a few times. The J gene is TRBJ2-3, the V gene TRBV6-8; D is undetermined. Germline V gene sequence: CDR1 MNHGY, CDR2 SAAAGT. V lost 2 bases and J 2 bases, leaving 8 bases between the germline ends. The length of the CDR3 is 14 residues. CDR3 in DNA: TGTGCCAGCAGTTACACAACAGCCACAGATACGCAGTATTTT. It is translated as CASSYTTATDTQYF.